One and the same sample provided the 4 T cell receptor beta chains below, sequenced in a study of shared clonotypes between healthy human individuals. Sequencing was performed with immunoSEQ multiplex PCR; in TCRdb, only in-frame clones are kept and a portion is missing. The data hold 1,500,000 or so clones, with approximately 98.5% observed a single time. The specimen sequenced was naive CD4+ T cells sorted from blood. Subset specified: CD45RA+ positively selected. These receptors were collected from a man between 25 and 39 years old in good health.

V and J are TRBV7-9 and TRBJ2-2; 11 bases line up with TRBD2. This CDR3 region has 15 residues. Germline CDR1 SEHNR, CDR2 FQNEAQ (reference sequence). The V gene end was trimmed by 11 bases and the J gene end by 7 bases; junction bases not matched to a gene: 12. The CDR3 region is CAGGRLAGSIGELFF. CDR3 sequence (DNA): TGTGCCGGGGGAAGACTAGCGGGATCGATCGGGGAGCTGTTTTTT.

V and J are TRBV2 and TRBJ1-5; 7 nucleotides agree with TRBD1. Germline CDR1 SNHLY, CDR2 FYNNEI. V was clipped by 4 bases and J by 6 bases; unmatched bases: 6. CDR3 length equals 14 residues. CDR3 coding DNA: TGTGCCAGCAGTGGTGAGGGGGCGGGTCAGCCCCAGCATTTT. Translating gives CASSGEGAGQPQHF.

The V and J genes are TRBV29-1 and TRBJ1-1; D gene uncertain. Trimming pared 5 bases from V and 5 bases from J, leaving 9 bases between. There are 11 residues in the CDR3. Germline CDR1 is SQVTM and CDR2 is ANQGSEA. CDR3 residues: CSVKGGTEAFF. The CDR3 coding sequence is TGCAGCGTTAAGGGAGGAACTGAAGCTTTCTTT.

CDR3 bases: TGTGCCAACAGAGGGATGCCGGCAGGGGACTACGAGCAGTACTTC. Encoded protein: CANRGMPAGDYEQYF. J is TRBJ2-7 and V is TRBV27; D may be TRBD1 (6 bases). The germline gives CDR1 MNHEY, CDR2 SMNVEV (reference sequence). The CDR3 runs to 15 residues. V lost 10 bases and J 3 bases, leaving 22 bases between the germline ends.